A selection of T cell receptor beta chains follows, all from one sample in a study of human T cells and chemical hapten exposure. TCRdb independently ran MiXCR on the RACE reads; one entry per CDR3 protein. The table lists some 380,000 distinct CDR3 sequences, about 4.4% of them singletons. This material consisted of whole blood, taken in connection with sensitization to the hapten diphenylcyclopropenone (DPC). The receptors stem from a woman between 50 and 59 years old with alopecia areata. Some clones in this sample may be carry-over from other donors' samples. CDR3s include the opening cysteine and the closing phenylalanine or tryptophan. A D gene is named only where the DNA matches it firmly. The size of a clone is reported for some rows only, either as once, few or many, or as a class for expanded clones.

j_gene: TRBJ1-5; d_gene: .; v_gene: TRBV5-1; abundance: many; CDR3nt: TGCGCCAGCAGCTTGATCCCGGGACAAGAACAGCCCCAGCATTTT; CDR3aa: CASSLIPGQEQPQHF
j_gene: TRBJ2-3; d_gene: .; v_gene: TRBV27; abundance: many; CDR3nt: TGTGCCAGCAGTTCGAGAATGGACAGCCGGCCAGATACGCAGTATTTT; CDR3aa: CASSSRMDSRPDTQYF
j_gene: TRBJ1-6; d_gene: .; v_gene: TRBV6-6; abundance: .; CDR3nt: TGTGCCAGCAGTTACTCGACCTCACCCCTCCACTTT; CDR3aa: CASSYSTSPLHF
j_gene: TRBJ1-6; d_gene: TRBD1; v_gene: TRBV2; abundance: many; CDR3nt: TGTGCCAGCAGTGGACAGGGTAGGGGTAATTCACCCCTCCACTTT; CDR3aa: CASSGQGRGNSPLHF
j_gene: TRBJ2-5; d_gene: TRBD1; v_gene: TRBV5-1; abundance: .; CDR3nt: TGCGCCAGCAGCGGGACAGGGGAAGAGACCCAGTACTTC; CDR3aa: CASSGTGEETQYF
j_gene: TRBJ2-5; d_gene: .; v_gene: TRBV7-2; abundance: many; CDR3nt: TGTGCCAGCAGCCCACTGCGTCTAGCGCTACAAGAGACCCAGTACTTC; CDR3aa: CASSPLRLALQETQYF
j_gene: TRBJ1-3; d_gene: .; v_gene: TRBV3-1; abundance: few; CDR3nt: TGTGCCAGCAGTCGGGAGATACTCTCTGGAAACACCATATATTTT; CDR3aa: CASSREILSGNTIYF
j_gene: TRBJ2-3; d_gene: .; v_gene: TRBV20-1; abundance: .; CDR3nt: TGCAGTGCTAGAGACGCGGGCCACACAGATACGCAGTATTTT; CDR3aa: CSARDAGHTDTQYF
j_gene: TRBJ2-3; d_gene: TRBD2; v_gene: TRBV20-1; abundance: many; CDR3nt: TGCAGTGCGGGACTAGCGGGGGCACGGGCAGATACGCAGTATTTT; CDR3aa: CSAGLAGARADTQYF
j_gene: TRBJ2-7; d_gene: TRBD1; v_gene: TRBV7-9; abundance: few; CDR3nt: TGTGCCAGCAGCCATGGACAGGGGCCCTACGAGCAGTACTTC; CDR3aa: CASSHGQGPYEQYF
j_gene: TRBJ1-1; d_gene: TRBD1; v_gene: TRBV24-1; abundance: many; CDR3nt: TGTGCCACCAGTGATTTGGGGACAGGGGGCAAAGAAACTGAAGCTTTCTTT; CDR3aa: CATSDLGTGGKETEAFF
j_gene: TRBJ1-3; d_gene: .; v_gene: TRBV9; abundance: .; CDR3nt: TGTGCCAGCAGCGTAGAGCCAGGCCCCTCTGGAAACACCATATATTTT; CDR3aa: CASSVEPGPSGNTIYF
j_gene: TRBJ2-1; d_gene: TRBD1; v_gene: TRBV7-9; abundance: many; CDR3nt: TGTGCCAGCAGCCCCGACAGGGGGCAGTTCTTC; CDR3aa: CASSPDRGQFF
j_gene: TRBJ2-3; d_gene: .; v_gene: TRBV5-1; abundance: many; CDR3nt: TGCGCCAGCAGCTACGGGACACCAACAGATACGCAGTATTTT; CDR3aa: CASSYGTPTDTQYF
j_gene: TRBJ1-1; d_gene: .; v_gene: TRBV20-1; abundance: many; CDR3nt: TGCAGTGCTGCGCCCCAGGGTATTCAGGCTGAAGCTTTCTTT; CDR3aa: CSAAPQGIQAEAFF
j_gene: TRBJ1-4; d_gene: .; v_gene: TRBV15; abundance: .; CDR3nt: TGTGCCACCAGCCCCCCCGGGACGGCGAATGAAAAACTGTTTTTT; CDR3aa: CATSPPGTANEKLFF
j_gene: TRBJ1-5; d_gene: TRBD1; v_gene: TRBV20-1; abundance: few; CDR3nt: TGCAGTGCTCATGGACAGGGTGATCAGCCCCAGCATTTT; CDR3aa: CSAHGQGDQPQHF
j_gene: TRBJ1-6; d_gene: .; v_gene: TRBV9; abundance: many; CDR3nt: TGTGCCAGCAGCGGGGGACGGGCTTATAATTCACCCCTCCACTTT; CDR3aa: CASSGGRAYNSPLHF
j_gene: TRBJ2-3; d_gene: .; v_gene: TRBV12-3/TRBV12-4; abundance: few; CDR3nt: TGTGCCAGCAGTGATAAATTGACAGCCACAGATACGCAGTATTTT; CDR3aa: CASSDKLTATDTQYF
j_gene: TRBJ2-5; d_gene: TRBD2; v_gene: TRBV2; abundance: many; CDR3nt: TGTGCCAGCAGCGGATCCAGCGGGAGAACTCAAGAGACCCAGTACTTC; CDR3aa: CASSGSSGRTQETQYF
j_gene: TRBJ1-4; d_gene: .; v_gene: TRBV6-6; abundance: .; CDR3nt: TGTGCCAGCAGTAACCCGGGGGTAGGAGAAAAACTGTTTTTT; CDR3aa: CASSNPGVGEKLFF
j_gene: TRBJ2-2; d_gene: .; v_gene: TRBV20-1; abundance: .; CDR3nt: TGCAGTGCTACCAACCGAGTACCCGGGGAGCTGTTTTTT; CDR3aa: CSATNRVPGELFF
j_gene: TRBJ2-7; d_gene: .; v_gene: TRBV28; abundance: many; CDR3nt: TGTGCCAGCAGGGGTGCCGGGAACACCGGCGAGCAGTACTTC; CDR3aa: CASRGAGNTGEQYF
j_gene: TRBJ1-1; d_gene: .; v_gene: TRBV6-5; abundance: .; CDR3nt: TGTGCCAGCAGTTTCTCCGGCCCTTCTGGGGACACTGAAGCTTTCTTT; CDR3aa: CASSFSGPSGDTEAFF
j_gene: TRBJ2-1; d_gene: .; v_gene: TRBV29-1; abundance: many; CDR3nt: TGCAGCGTTGAAGATCTCGATGAGCAGTTCTTC; CDR3aa: CSVEDLDEQFF
j_gene: TRBJ2-2; d_gene: TRBD2; v_gene: TRBV7-2; abundance: many; CDR3nt: TGTGCCAGCAGCTTAGTTGCTAGCGGGGGCACGAACACCGGGGAGCTGTTTTTT; CDR3aa: CASSLVASGGTNTGELFF
j_gene: TRBJ1-2; d_gene: .; v_gene: TRBV2; abundance: few; CDR3nt: TGTGCCAGCAGTGAACGAACGTCGGCTAACTATGGCTACACCTTC; CDR3aa: CASSERTSANYGYTF
j_gene: TRBJ1-6; d_gene: .; v_gene: TRBV6-2/TRBV6-3; abundance: many; CDR3nt: TGTGCCAGCAGTCAACTTACAGGGACCAATTCACCCCTCCACTTT; CDR3aa: CASSQLTGTNSPLHF
j_gene: TRBJ2-1; d_gene: .; v_gene: TRBV28; abundance: many; CDR3nt: TGTGCCACCCAGCTAGCGATTCCCAGCTCCTACAATGAGCAGTTCTTC; CDR3aa: CATQLAIPSSYNEQFF
j_gene: TRBJ1-1; d_gene: TRBD1; v_gene: TRBV2; abundance: few; CDR3nt: TGTGCCAGCAGTTTCGGACAGGGCCCGAACACTGAAGCTTTCTTT; CDR3aa: CASSFGQGPNTEAFF
j_gene: TRBJ2-2; d_gene: .; v_gene: TRBV24-1; abundance: .; CDR3nt: TGTGCCACCAGTGTGAGGGGAGGAACCGGGGAGCTGTTTTTT; CDR3aa: CATSVRGGTGELFF
j_gene: TRBJ1-1; d_gene: .; v_gene: TRBV6-2/TRBV6-3; abundance: .; CDR3nt: TGTGCCAGCAGAAGGCAGGGGCGGAACACTGATGCTTTCTTT; CDR3aa: CASRRQGRNTDAFF
j_gene: TRBJ1-5; d_gene: TRBD1; v_gene: TRBV29-1; abundance: many; CDR3nt: TGCAGCGTTGCGGACAGGGCTCAGCCCCAGCATTTT; CDR3aa: CSVADRAQPQHF
j_gene: TRBJ2-7; d_gene: .; v_gene: TRBV20-1; abundance: .; CDR3nt: TGCAGTGCTAGAGGAGACATTGTTCACTCCTACGAGCAGTACTTC; CDR3aa: CSARGDIVHSYEQYF
j_gene: TRBJ2-1; d_gene: TRBD1; v_gene: TRBV7-9; abundance: many; CDR3nt: TGTGCCAGCAGTTATGACAGGGTAGATGAGCAGTTCTTC; CDR3aa: CASSYDRVDEQFF
j_gene: TRBJ2-2; d_gene: TRBD2; v_gene: TRBV6-4; abundance: few; CDR3nt: TGTGCCAGCAGTGATGAAAGGTATAGCGGGGGAGACACCGGGGAGCTGTTTTTT; CDR3aa: CASSDERYSGGDTGELFF
j_gene: TRBJ2-7; d_gene: .; v_gene: TRBV12-5; abundance: few; CDR3nt: TGTGCTAGTGGCCACGGGCCTGCCTACGAGCAGTACTTC; CDR3aa: CASGHGPAYEQYF
j_gene: TRBJ1-1; d_gene: .; v_gene: TRBV6-2/TRBV6-3; abundance: many; CDR3nt: TGTGCCAGCAGTTATCCCCCGAAAGCTTTCTTT; CDR3aa: CASSYPPKAFF